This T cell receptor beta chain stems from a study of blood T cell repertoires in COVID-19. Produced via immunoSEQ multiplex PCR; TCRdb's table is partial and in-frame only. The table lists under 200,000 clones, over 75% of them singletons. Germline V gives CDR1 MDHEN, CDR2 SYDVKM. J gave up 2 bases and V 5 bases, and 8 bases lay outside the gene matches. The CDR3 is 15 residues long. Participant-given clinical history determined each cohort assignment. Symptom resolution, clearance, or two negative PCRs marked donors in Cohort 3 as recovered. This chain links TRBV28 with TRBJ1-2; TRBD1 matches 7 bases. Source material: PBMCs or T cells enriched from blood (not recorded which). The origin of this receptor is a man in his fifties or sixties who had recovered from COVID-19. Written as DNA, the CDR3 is TGTGCCAGCAGTCGGGGGACAGCCGGCAACTATGGCTACACCTTC. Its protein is CASSRGTAGNYGYTF.